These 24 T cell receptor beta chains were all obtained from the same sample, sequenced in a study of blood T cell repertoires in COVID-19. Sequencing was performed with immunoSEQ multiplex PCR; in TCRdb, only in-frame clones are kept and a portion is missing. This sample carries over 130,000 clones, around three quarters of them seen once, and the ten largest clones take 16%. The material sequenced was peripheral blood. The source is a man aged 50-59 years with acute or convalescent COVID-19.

CDR3 region: CASSNVRASVIYGYTF. In nucleotides, the CDR3 is TGTGCCAGCAGCAACGTCCGTGCGTCGGTAATCTATGGCTACACCTTC. The J gene is TRBJ1-2, the V gene TRBV5-6; D not resolved. Trimming cost V 4 bases and J 4 bases, with 20 bases left between them. Germline CDR1 SGHDT, CDR2 YYEEEE. The CDR3 loop spans 16 amino acids. The full variable domain, rest sourced from reference TRBV5-6 and TRBJ1-2, is DAGVTQSPTHLIKTRGQQVTLRCSPKSGHDTVSWYQQALGQGPQFIFQYYEEEERQRGNFPDRFSGHQFPNYSSELNVNALLLGDSALYLCASSNVRASVIYGYTFGSGTRLTVV.

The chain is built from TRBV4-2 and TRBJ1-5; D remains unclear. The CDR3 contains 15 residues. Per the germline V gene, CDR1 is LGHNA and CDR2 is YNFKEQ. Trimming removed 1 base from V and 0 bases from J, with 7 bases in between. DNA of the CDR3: TGTGCCAGCAGCCAAGGAATAGATAGCAATCAGCCCCAGCATTTT. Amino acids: CASSQGIDSNQPQHF.

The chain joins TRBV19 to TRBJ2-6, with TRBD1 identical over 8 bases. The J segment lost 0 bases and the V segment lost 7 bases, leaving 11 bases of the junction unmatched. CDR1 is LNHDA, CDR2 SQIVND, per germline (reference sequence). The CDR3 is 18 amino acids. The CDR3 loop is CASTTTGATISGANVLTF. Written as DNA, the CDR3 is TGTGCCAGTACCACGACAGGGGCGACAATCTCTGGGGCCAACGTCCTGACTTTC.

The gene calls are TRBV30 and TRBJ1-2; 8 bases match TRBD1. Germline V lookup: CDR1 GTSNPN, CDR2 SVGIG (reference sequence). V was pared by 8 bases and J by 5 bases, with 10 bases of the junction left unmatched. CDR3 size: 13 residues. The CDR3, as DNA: TGTGCCGCTAAGGGACAGGAAAGTTATGGCTACACCTTC. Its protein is CAAKGQESYGYTF.

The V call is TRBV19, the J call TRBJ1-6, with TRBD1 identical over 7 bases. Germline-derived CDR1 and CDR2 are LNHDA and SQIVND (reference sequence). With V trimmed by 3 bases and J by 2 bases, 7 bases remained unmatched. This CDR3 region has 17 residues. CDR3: CASSMGGRGAYNSPLHF. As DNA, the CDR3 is TGTGCCAGTAGTATGGGTGGCAGGGGGGCCTATAATTCACCCCTCCACTTT.

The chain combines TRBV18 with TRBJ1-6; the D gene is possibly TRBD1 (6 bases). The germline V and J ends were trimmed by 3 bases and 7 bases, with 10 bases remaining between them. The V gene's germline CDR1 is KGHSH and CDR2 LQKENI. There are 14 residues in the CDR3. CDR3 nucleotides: TGTGCCAGCTCACCCGACAGGATCAATTCACCCCTCCACTTT. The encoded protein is CASSPDRINSPLHF.

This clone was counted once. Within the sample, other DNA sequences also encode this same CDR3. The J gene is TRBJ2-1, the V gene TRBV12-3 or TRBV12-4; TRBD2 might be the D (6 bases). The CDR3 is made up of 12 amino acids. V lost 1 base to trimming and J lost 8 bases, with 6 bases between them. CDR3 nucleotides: TGTGCCAGCAGTTTAGGGGGGGATGAGCAGTTCTTC. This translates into CASSLGGDEQFF.

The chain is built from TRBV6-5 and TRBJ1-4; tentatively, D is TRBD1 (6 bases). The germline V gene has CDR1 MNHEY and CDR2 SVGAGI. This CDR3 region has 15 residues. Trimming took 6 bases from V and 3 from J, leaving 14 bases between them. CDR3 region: CASSSGQTSNEKLFF. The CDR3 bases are TGTGCCAGCAGCTCAGGACAGACCTCTAATGAAAAACTGTTTTTT.

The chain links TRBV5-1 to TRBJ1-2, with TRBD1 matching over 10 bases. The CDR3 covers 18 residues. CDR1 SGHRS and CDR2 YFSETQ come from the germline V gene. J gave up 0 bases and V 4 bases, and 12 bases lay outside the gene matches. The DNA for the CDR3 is TGCGCCAGCAGCCTAACATGGACAGGGGGGTCAGCTAACTATGGCTACACCTTC. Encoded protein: CASSLTWTGGSANYGYTF.

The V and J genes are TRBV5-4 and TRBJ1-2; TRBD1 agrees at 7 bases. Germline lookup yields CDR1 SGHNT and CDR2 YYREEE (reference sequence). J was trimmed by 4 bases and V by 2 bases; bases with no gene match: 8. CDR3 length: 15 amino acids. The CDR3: CASSLFQGVGYGYTF. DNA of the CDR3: TGTGCCAGCAGCTTATTTCAGGGGGTAGGCTATGGCTACACCTTC.

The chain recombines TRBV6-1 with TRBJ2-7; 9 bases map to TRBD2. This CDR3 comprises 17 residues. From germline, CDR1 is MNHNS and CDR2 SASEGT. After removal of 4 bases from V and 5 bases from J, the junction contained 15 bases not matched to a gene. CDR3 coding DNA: TGTGCCAGCAGTGTTGAGCTAGCGGGGACTGGTTCAAACGAGCAGTACTTC. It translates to CASSVELAGTGSNEQYF.

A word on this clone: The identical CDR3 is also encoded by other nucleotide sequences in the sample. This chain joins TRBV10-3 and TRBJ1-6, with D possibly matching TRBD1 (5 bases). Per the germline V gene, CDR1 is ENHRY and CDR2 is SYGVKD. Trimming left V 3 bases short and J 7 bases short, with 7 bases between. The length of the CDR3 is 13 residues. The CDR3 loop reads CAISETGNSPLHF. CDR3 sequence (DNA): TGTGCCATCAGTGAAACAGGAAATTCACCCCTCCACTTT.

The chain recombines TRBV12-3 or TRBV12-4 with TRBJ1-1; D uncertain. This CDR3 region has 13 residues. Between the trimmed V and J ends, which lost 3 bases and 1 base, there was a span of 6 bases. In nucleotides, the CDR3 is TGTGCCAGCAGTTTTGGCAGGAACACTGAAGCTTTCTTT. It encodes CASSFGRNTEAFF.

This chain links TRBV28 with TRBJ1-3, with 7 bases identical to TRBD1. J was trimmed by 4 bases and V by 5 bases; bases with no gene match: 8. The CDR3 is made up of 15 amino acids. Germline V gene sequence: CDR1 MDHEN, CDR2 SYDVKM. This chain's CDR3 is CASSAPTGSGNTIYF. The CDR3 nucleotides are TGTGCCAGCAGTGCACCGACAGGGTCAGGAAACACCATATATTTT.

The CDR3 loop is CASTLGQASEAFF. The CDR3 coding sequence is TGTGCCAGCACCCTAGGACAGGCATCAGAAGCTTTCTTT. V and J are TRBV3-1 (or the pseudogene TRBV3-2) and TRBJ1-1; TRBD1 matches 7 bases. The germline gives CDR1 LGHDT, CDR2 YNNKEL (reference sequence). V trimming: 7 bases; J trimming: 8 bases; junction bases outside the gene matches: 10. The CDR3 is made up of 13 amino acids.

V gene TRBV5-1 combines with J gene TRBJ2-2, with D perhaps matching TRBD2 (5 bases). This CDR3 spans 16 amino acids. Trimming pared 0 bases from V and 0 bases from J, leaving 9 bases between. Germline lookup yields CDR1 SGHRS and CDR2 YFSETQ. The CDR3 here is CASSLVPGTNTGELFF. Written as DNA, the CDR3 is TGCGCCAGCAGCTTGGTGCCGGGGACGAACACCGGGGAGCTGTTTTTT. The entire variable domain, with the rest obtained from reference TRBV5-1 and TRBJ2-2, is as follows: KAGVTQTPRYLIKTRGQQVTLSCSPISGHRSVSWYQQTPGQGLQFLFEYFSETQRNKGNFPGRFSGRQFSNSRSEMNVSTLELGDSALYLCASSLVPGTNTGELFFGEGSRLTVL.

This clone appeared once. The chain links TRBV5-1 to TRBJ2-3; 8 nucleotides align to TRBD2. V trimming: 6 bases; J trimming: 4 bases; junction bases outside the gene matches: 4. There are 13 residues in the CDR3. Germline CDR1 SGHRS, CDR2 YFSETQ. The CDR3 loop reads CASMYGGADTQYF. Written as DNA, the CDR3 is TGCGCCAGCATGTACGGGGGGGCAGATACGCAGTATTTT.

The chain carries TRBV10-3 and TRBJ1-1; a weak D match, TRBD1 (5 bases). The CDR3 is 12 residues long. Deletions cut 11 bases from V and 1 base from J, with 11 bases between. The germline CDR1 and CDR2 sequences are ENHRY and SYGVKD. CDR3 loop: CAAQGPNTEAFF. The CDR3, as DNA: TGTGCCGCGCAGGGCCCGAACACTGAAGCTTTCTTT.

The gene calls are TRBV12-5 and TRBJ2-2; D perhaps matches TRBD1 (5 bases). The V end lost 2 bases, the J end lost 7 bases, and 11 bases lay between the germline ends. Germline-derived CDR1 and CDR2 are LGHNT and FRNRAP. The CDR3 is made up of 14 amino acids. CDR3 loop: CASGLLGAVGELFF. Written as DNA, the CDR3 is TGTGCTAGTGGTTTGTTAGGGGCGGTCGGGGAGCTGTTTTTT.

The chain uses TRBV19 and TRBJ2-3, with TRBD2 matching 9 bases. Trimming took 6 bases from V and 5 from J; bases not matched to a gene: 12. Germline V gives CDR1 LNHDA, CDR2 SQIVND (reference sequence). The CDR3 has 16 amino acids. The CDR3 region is CASSHLAGAMVDTQYF. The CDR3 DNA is TGTGCCAGTAGCCACTTAGCGGGGGCCATGGTAGATACGCAGTATTTT.

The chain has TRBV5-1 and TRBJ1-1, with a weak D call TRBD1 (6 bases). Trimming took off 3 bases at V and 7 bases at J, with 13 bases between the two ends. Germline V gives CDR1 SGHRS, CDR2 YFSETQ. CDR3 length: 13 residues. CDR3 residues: CASSYSGEFEAFF. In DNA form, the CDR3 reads TGCGCCAGCAGCTATTCAGGGGAATTTGAAGCTTTCTTT.

CDR3 sequence: CASSPRTEAFF. In DNA, the CDR3 is TGTGCCAGCAGCCCCCGGACAGAAGCTTTCTTT. This rearrangement joins TRBV11-2 to TRBJ1-1; TRBD1 is a possible D gene (5 bases). The CDR3 spans 11 residues. CDR1 and CDR2 from the germline V gene are SGHAT and FQNNGV. V lost 5 bases to trimming and J lost 8 bases, with 9 bases between them.

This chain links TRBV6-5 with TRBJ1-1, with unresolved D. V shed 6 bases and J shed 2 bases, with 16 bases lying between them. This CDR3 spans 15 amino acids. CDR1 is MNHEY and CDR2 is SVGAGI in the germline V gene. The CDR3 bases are TGTGCCAGCAGAGAGTATGGACGGGAAAACACTGAAGCTTTCTTT. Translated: CASREYGRENTEAFF.

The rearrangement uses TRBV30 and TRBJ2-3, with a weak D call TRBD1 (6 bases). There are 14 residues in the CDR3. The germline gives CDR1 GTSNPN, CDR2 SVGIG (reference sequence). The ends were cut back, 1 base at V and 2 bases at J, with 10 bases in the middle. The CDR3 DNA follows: TGTGCCTGGAGTGGGAGACAGGCCACAGATACGCAGTATTTT. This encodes CAWSGRQATDTQYF.